This T cell receptor beta chain is from a study of T cell responses to AZD1222 COVID-19 vaccine. The study's findings and limits: Regions left unmutated in variants are reportedly the target of nearly half of spike-specific TCRs. The number of AZD1222 recipients seropositive at baseline was only five or six. Spike-specific TCR breadth rose after two AZD1222 doses, and depth rose as well. Sampled repertoires all dated from after the peak T cell response.

Clones were read by immunoSEQ multiplex PCR, and TCRdb kept only the in-frame ones, dropping some. This table holds around 84,000 clones, 88% found once. About this clone: Its matching antigen is unknown.

V gave up 4 bases and J gave up 2 bases; unmatched junction bases: 3. The CDR3 has 14 residues. Germline V CDR1 and CDR2: MNHEY, SVGEGT. The sequence was obtained from an adult in good health. The chain couples TRBV6-2 or TRBV6-3 to TRBJ2-7; TRBD1 matches at 9 bases. The sample here was peripheral blood, taken on day 0 of MenACWY control vaccination. The CDR3 DNA follows: TGTGCCAGCAGTTCGGGACAGGGAACCTACGAGCAGTACTTC. The encoded protein is CASSSGQGTYEQYF.